This T cell receptor (beta chain) appears in the sequencing data of a study of vaccination and CD4 T cells after COVID-19. The germline CDR1 and CDR2 sequences are MGHDK and SYGVNS. V dropped 0 bases and J dropped 7 bases, with 9 bases sitting between them. CDR3 length equals 13 residues. Treatment meaning: roughly ten-day PBMC culture with coronavirus spike peptide pools or control peptides (ViraFEST assay). The unexposed donor gave CD4+ T cells before the COVID-19 pandemic (2011-2018). Negative selection separated CD4+ T cells from roughly ten-day cultures. Probes of unexposed-donor CD4+ T cells used SARS-CoV-2 S/N and four cold-coronavirus spikes (cells permitting). There are a few counts of this clonotype. Its antigen is undetermined. An Oncomine TCR Beta short-read assay was used to sequence the DNA from cultured CD4+ T cells. It was from cultured CD4+ T cells that genomic DNA was extracted. TCRdb analysed the PCR reads with MiXCR anew, one entry per CDR3 protein. The profile shows approximately 9,500 distinct CDR3 sequences, less than 55% of them singletons.

The TCR originated in a human donor in good health. Specimen: CD4+ T cells from blood, cultured in vitro. The rearrangement links TRBV25-1 to TRBJ1-2; D is unresolved. The CDR3 loop reads CASSEYMAGGYTF. CDR3 nucleotides: TGTGCCAGCAGTGAATATATGGCGGGTGGCTACACCTTC.